The 22 T cell receptor beta chains presented below share a single source sample, sequenced in a study of metastatic and nonmetastatic thyroid tumors. TCRdb re-analyzed the PCR reads using MiXCR. The sample shows around 41,000 clones, roughly 27% of them seen only once. Until they underwent thyroid surgery, no patient had received any treatment. Specimen: blood. These TCRs come from a male donor with papillary thyroid cancer or a benign thyroid nodule (not recorded which). Some clones in this sample may be carry-over from other donors' samples.

In this sample, this clone turned up many times. The genes are TRBV11-2 and TRBJ2-7; 11 bases match TRBD1. Germline trimming cut 5 bases from V and 4 bases from J; bases unmatched to any gene: 7. This CDR3 has 15 residues. Germline-derived CDR1 and CDR2 are SGHAT and FQNNGV. CDR3 nucleotide sequence: TGTGCCAGCAGCCTTGGGACAGGGGGTGGTTACGAGCAGTACTTC. Protein sequence: CASSLGTGGGYEQYF.

In its sample, this clone ranks as medium-sized. This chain connects TRBV4-2 to TRBJ1-3, with D perhaps matching TRBD1 (5 bases). Trimming pared 0 bases from V and 1 base from J, leaving 13 bases between. Germline-derived CDR1 and CDR2 are LGHNA and YNFKEQ. The CDR3 runs 17 residues. This CDR3 is CASSQDLWGTSGNTIYF. The CDR3 nucleotides read TGTGCCAGCAGCCAAGATCTTTGGGGGACGTCTGGAAACACCATATATTTT.

The chain uses TRBV19 and TRBJ1-4; no definite D call. Trimming shortened V by 4 bases and J by 10 bases, and 19 bases separated the two germline ends. The CDR3 totals 15 residues. Germline-derived CDR1 and CDR2 are LNHDA and SQIVND (reference sequence). DNA of the CDR3: TGTGCCAGTAGTACCGGACCGGGAGTCAGCGGAAAACTGTTTTTT. It translates to CASSTGPGVSGKLFF.

This clone was detected only a few times. The gene calls are TRBV6-1 and TRBJ1-2; 8 bases are shared with TRBD1. The CDR3 spans 16 residues. With 6 bases clipped from V and 4 bases from J, the junction kept 13 bases outside the gene matches. From germline, CDR1 is MNHNS and CDR2 SASEGT. In DNA, the CDR3 is TGTGCCAGCAGCCCCGGGGTGACAGGGGAAGTCTATGGCTACACCTTC. Translating it yields CASSPGVTGEVYGYTF.

This clone was picked up a small number of times. The chain joins TRBV6-1 to TRBJ2-7, with 8 bases identical to TRBD2. The CDR3 is 14 residues long. The germline V gene encodes CDR1 MNHNS and CDR2 SASEGT. Trimming took 5 bases from V and 5 from J; bases not matched to a gene: 8. The CDR3, as DNA: TGTGCCAGCAGTCTAAGCGGGAGAGGCGACGAGCAGTACTTC. Amino acids: CASSLSGRGDEQYF.

The chain has TRBV7-9 and TRBJ1-2, with D possibly TRBD1 on 5 matching bases. Germline lookup yields CDR1 SEHNR and CDR2 FQNEAQ (reference sequence). Trimming stripped 1 base from V and 2 bases from J, with 11 bases between. CDR3 length: 15 amino acids. The CDR3: CASSLGTCRNYGYTF. In nucleotides, the CDR3 is TGTGCCAGCAGCTTAGGGACATGTCGAAACTATGGCTACACCTTC.

This clone was counted ten times or more. J is TRBJ1-5 and V is TRBV19; TRBD1 is a possible D gene (6 bases). In germline, CDR1 is LNHDA, CDR2 SQIVND (reference sequence). The CDR3 is 17 amino acids. Trimming removed 1 base from V and 0 bases from J, with 13 bases in between. In DNA form, the CDR3 reads TGTGCCAGTAGTATAGCCTCAGGGGCCCCTAGCAATCAGCCCCAGCATTTT. Protein product: CASSIASGAPSNQPQHF.

This clone occurred many times. This chain joins TRBV28 and TRBJ2-1, with TRBD2 matching 7 bases. This CDR3 region has 16 residues. Germline CDR1 reads MDHEN; CDR2 reads SYDVKM. Trimming took 6 bases from V and 2 from J; bases not matched to a gene: 10. The CDR3 is CASSPARLAAYNEQFF. The CDR3 DNA follows: TGTGCCAGCAGCCCAGCGCGACTAGCTGCCTACAATGAGCAGTTCTTC. The full variable domain, with the rest looked up from reference TRBV28 and TRBJ2-1, is DVKVTQSSRYLVKRTGEKVFLECVQDMDHENMFWYRQDPGLGLRLIYFSYDVKMKEKGDIPEGYSVSREKKERFSLILESASTNQTSMYLCASSPARLAAYNEQFFGPGTRLTVL.

In this sample, this clone turned up a few times. The J gene is TRBJ1-2, the V gene TRBV12-3 or TRBV12-4, with TRBD1 matching 8 bases. CDR3 length equals 15 residues. Trimming removed 10 bases from V and 4 bases from J; junction bases left unmatched: 14. The CDR3 sequence: CATTSWTGLCYGYTF. The CDR3 DNA reads as TGTGCCACCACGTCTTGGACAGGGTTGTGCTATGGCTACACCTTC.

This clone was observed at least ten times. The chain employs TRBV4-1 and TRBJ1-1, with 8 bases lining up with TRBD1. V lost 9 bases and J lost 0; bases outside the gene matches: 6. CDR1 and CDR2 (germline): MGHRA, YSYEKL. CDR3 length: 14 amino acids. CDR3 coding DNA: TGCGCCAGTAGACTGACAGGGGTGAACACTGAAGCTTTCTTT. Translating gives CASRLTGVNTEAFF.

The V and J genes are TRBV30 and TRBJ1-2, with 7 positions matching TRBD1. With V trimmed by 8 bases and J by 2 bases, 8 bases remained unmatched. CDR1 and CDR2 from the germline V gene are GTSNPN and SVGIG (reference sequence). The CDR3 is 13 amino acids. The CDR3 reads CAGDREANYGYTF. The CDR3 nucleotides are TGTGCCGGAGACAGGGAGGCGAACTATGGCTACACCTTC.

CDR3 residues: CSARDTIVGSDTQYF. CDR3 sequence (DNA): TGCAGTGCTAGAGATACGATCGTCGGCTCAGATACGCAGTATTTT. This rearrangement joins TRBV20-1 to TRBJ2-3; D call uncertain. CDR3 length: 15 residues. Trimming removed 0 bases from V and 4 bases from J, with 14 bases in between. Germline CDR1 DFQATT, CDR2 SNEGSKA (reference sequence).

In this sample, this clone turned up many times. This sequence joins TRBV5-1 and TRBJ1-5; possible D gene TRBD1, 5 bases. CDR1 is SGHRS, CDR2 YFSETQ, per germline. This CDR3 has 13 residues. Trimming left V 4 bases short and J 4 bases short, with 9 bases between. The CDR3 protein is CASSPGLNQPQHF. DNA of the CDR3: TGCGCCAGCAGCCCGGGACTAAATCAGCCCCAGCATTTT.

The genes are TRBV7-9 and TRBJ2-7, with D perhaps assigned TRBD1 or TRBD2 (5 bases each). CDR3 size: 13 residues. V was cut by 9 bases and J by 4 bases, with 16 bases left in between. Germline assignment: CDR1 SEHNR and CDR2 FQNEAQ (reference sequence). The CDR3 nucleotides read TGTGCCAGTGGCCGGCAGGGAGAGTACGAGCAGTACTTC. Its translation: CASGRQGEYEQYF.

A note on this clone: The conserved phenylalanine or tryptophan is not found at the CDR3 terminus, so this likely reflects a read error. The chain is built from TRBV19 and TRBJ2-4, with D hard to call. This CDR3 contains 15 residues. Per the germline V gene, CDR1 is LNHDA and CDR2 is SQIVND (reference sequence). The chain's CDR3 is CASAPSSAAKNLQYV. The CDR3 coding sequence is TGTGCCAGTGCTCCCTCATCGGCGGCCAAAAACCTTCAGTACGTC.

Concerning this clone itself: An end of the junction differs from the germline gene, which may be a read error. This chain connects TRBV24-1 to TRBJ1-5; 9 bases agree with TRBD1. Germline V gene sequence: CDR1 KGHDR, CDR2 SFDVKD. The CDR3 totals 18 residues. CDR3 bases: TGTGCCACCGGTGACCGGGGACAGGGTCTGGGTACCAATCAGCCCCAGCATTTT. Encoded protein: CATGDRGQGLGTNQPQHF.

This rearrangement joins TRBV5-1 to TRBJ2-7; possible D gene TRBD1, 6 bases. Germline loops: CDR1 SGHRS, CDR2 YFSETQ. The CDR3 sequence is 14 residues long. Trimming shortened V by 5 bases and J by 4 bases, and 16 bases separated the two germline ends. This chain's CDR3 is CASSFQQGGYEQYF. Written as DNA, the CDR3 is TGCGCCAGCAGTTTCCAACAGGGTGGGTACGAGCAGTACTTC.

The chain uses TRBV28 and TRBJ2-1; D unresolved. This CDR3 has 17 amino acids. V lost 2 bases and J 0 bases, leaving 14 bases between the germline ends. CDR1 and CDR2 from the germline V gene are MDHEN and SYDVKM. The CDR3 is CASSLTQSIGSYNEQFF. The CDR3 DNA sequence: TGTGCCAGCAGTTTAACCCAATCGATTGGCTCCTACAATGAGCAGTTCTTC.

A remark on this clone: A read error is possible here, since a much larger clone lies one base away. This rearrangement joins TRBV19 to TRBJ2-6; tentative D call: TRBD1 (5 bases). The CDR3 totals 16 residues. V lost 7 bases and J 0 bases, leaving 13 bases between the germline ends. Germline lookup yields CDR1 LNHDA and CDR2 SQIVND (reference sequence). CDR3: CASIPQVLSGANVLTF. CDR3 nucleotides: TGTGCCAGTATCCCACAGGTACTCTCTGGGGCCAACGTCCTGACTTTC.

The chain joins TRBV12-3 or TRBV12-4 to TRBJ2-1, with D perhaps matching TRBD1 (5 bases). This CDR3 has 12 amino acids. V was trimmed by 6 bases and J by 8 bases, leaving 11 bases between them. The CDR3 loop reads CASSLGAYEQFF. CDR3 bases: TGTGCCAGCAGCCTTGGGGCGTATGAGCAGTTCTTC.

There are many counts of this clone. The rearrangement uses TRBV19 and TRBJ2-1; TRBD2 agrees at 9 bases. This CDR3 is built from 15 residues. Germline V gene sequence: CDR1 LNHDA, CDR2 SQIVND (reference sequence). J gave up 4 bases and V 5 bases, and 6 bases lay outside the gene matches. CDR3 nucleotides: TGTGCCAGTAGTCGGTTAGCGGGGGAGTACAATGAGCAGTTCTTC. This translates into CASSRLAGEYNEQFF.

This rearrangement joins TRBV28 to TRBJ1-2, with 7 bases matching TRBD1. J lost 2 bases, V lost 10 bases, and 7 bases had no gene match. Germline V gene sequence: CDR1 MDHEN, CDR2 SYDVKM. The CDR3 loop spans 13 amino acids. CDR3 coding DNA: TGTGCCACCGGGGGGGACAGCAACTATGGCTACACCTTC. Protein product: CATGGDSNYGYTF.